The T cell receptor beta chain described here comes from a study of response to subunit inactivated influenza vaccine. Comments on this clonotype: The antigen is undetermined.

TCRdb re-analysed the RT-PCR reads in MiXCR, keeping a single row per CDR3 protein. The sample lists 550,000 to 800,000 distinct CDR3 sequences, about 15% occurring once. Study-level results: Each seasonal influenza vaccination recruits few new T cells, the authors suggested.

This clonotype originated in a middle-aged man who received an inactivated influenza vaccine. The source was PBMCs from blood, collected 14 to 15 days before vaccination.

The CDR3 nucleotides are TGCAGCGTCCTCCCCCGAGCTAGCGGGAGTTCTGAGCAGTTCTTC. Translating it yields CSVLPRASGSSEQFF. This chain uses TRBV29-1 with TRBJ2-1; 10 bases are shared with TRBD2. The V and J ends lost 6 bases and 9 bases, in that order; junction bases with no gene match: 14. The V gene's germline CDR1 is SQVTM and CDR2 ANQGSEA. This CDR3 spans 15 amino acids.